The 20 T cell receptor beta chains in this list originate from one sample, sequenced in a study of cytomegalovirus exposure and HLA in healthy donors. PCR employed 60 Vbeta and 13 Jbeta primers. The assay was immunoSEQ multiplex PCR, and TCRdb's table has in-frame clones only and misses some. The table shows approximately 160,000 clones, with around 78% occurring only once. Sequenced input: PBMCs. The receptors originated from a man aged 40-50 years in good health and CMV-seronegative.

The V and J genes are TRBV7-3 and TRBJ2-3; 7 bases line up with TRBD2. Trimming cost V 1 base and J 5 bases; bases outside gene matches: 3. The CDR3 is 14 residues long. Germline V gene lookup returns CDR1 SGHTA and CDR2 FQGTGA. CDR3 coding DNA: TGTGCCAGCAGCTTAATCGGGAGGAAAGATACGCAGTATTTT. It specifies CASSLIGRKDTQYF. Based on the CDR3 plus reference TRBV7-3 and TRBJ2-3, the full variable domain is GAGVSQTPSNKVTEKGKYVELRCDPISGHTALYWYRQSLGQGPEFLIYFQGTGAADDSGLPNDRFFAVRPEGSVSTLKIQRTERGDSAVYLCASSLIGRKDTQYFGPGTRLTVL.

The rearrangement uses TRBV7-2 and TRBJ2-5; 7 bases map to TRBD1. The CDR3 is 12 amino acids. The germline CDR1 and CDR2 sequences are SGHTA and FQGNSA. V lost 5 bases and J lost 5; bases outside the gene matches: 2. The CDR3 is CASSPDRETQYF. The CDR3 DNA reads TGTGCCAGCAGCCCGGACAGGGAGACCCAGTACTTC.

The rearrangement uses TRBV7-8 and TRBJ2-1; 10 bases are a match to TRBD2. J gave up 4 bases and V 2 bases, and 2 bases lay outside the gene matches. There are 15 residues in the CDR3. From germline, CDR1 is SGHVS and CDR2 FQNEAQ. The CDR3 loop reads CASSLTSGTYNEQFF. CDR3 bases: TGTGCCAGCAGCTTAACTAGCGGGACGTACAATGAGCAGTTCTTC.

This sequence joins TRBV30 and TRBJ1-2, with 7 bases lining up with TRBD1. This CDR3 has 13 amino acids. The J segment lost 3 bases and the V segment lost 1 base, leaving 2 bases of the junction unmatched. Per the germline V gene, CDR1 is GTSNPN and CDR2 is SVGIG (reference sequence). This CDR3 reads CAWSEQGHYGYTF. The CDR3 nucleotides read TGTGCCTGGAGTGAACAGGGGCACTATGGCTACACCTTC. Drawing the rest from reference TRBV30 and TRBJ1-2, the complete variable domain is SQTIHQWPATLVQPVGSPLSLECTVEGTSNPNLYWYRQAAGRGLQLLFYSVGIGQISSEVPQNLSASRPQDRQFILSSKKLLLSDSGFYLCAWSEQGHYGYTFGSGTRLTVV.

The chain is built from TRBV11-2 and TRBJ2-5; TRBD2 agrees at 7 bases. The V gene end was trimmed by 6 bases and the J gene end by 2 bases; junction bases not matched to a gene: 3. CDR3 length equals 13 residues. Germline values: CDR1 SGHAT, CDR2 FQNNGV. CDR3 DNA: TGTGCCAGCAGGGTCGGGGGGCAAGAGACCCAGTACTTC. Amino acid sequence: CASRVGGQETQYF.

V usage is TRBV10-3 and J usage is TRBJ2-1, with a weak D call TRBD2 (6 bases). Trimming took 8 bases from V and 8 from J, leaving 13 bases between them. The CDR3 has 12 amino acids. Germline V CDR1 and CDR2: ENHRY, SYGVKD. The CDR3: CAIGGGSDEQFF. DNA for the CDR3: TGTGCCATCGGGGGAGGTAGCGATGAGCAGTTCTTC.

V gene TRBV19 combines with J gene TRBJ2-3; D might be TRBD1 (6 bases). Germline CDR1 reads LNHDA; CDR2 reads SQIVND (reference sequence). With 7 bases removed from V and 9 bases from J, the gap between germline ends came to 20 bases. The CDR3 totals 14 residues. CDR3 residues: CASTTDRPSETQYF. For the CDR3, the DNA is TGTGCCAGTACCACCGACAGGCCTTCGGAAACGCAGTATTTT.

A single count supports this clone. The chain uses TRBV5-1 and TRBJ2-3; 14 bases are shared with TRBD2. J gave up 5 bases and V 3 bases, and 2 bases lay outside the gene matches. The CDR3 loop spans 15 amino acids. Germline V gives CDR1 SGHRS, CDR2 YFSETQ. The CDR3 DNA sequence: TGCGCCAGCAGCTCCGGACTAGCGGGAGGAGATACGCAGTATTTT. Translated, it gives CASSSGLAGGDTQYF.

The chain has TRBV9 and TRBJ1-4; D is perhaps TRBD1 (5 bases). Trimming removed 4 bases from V and 3 bases from J, with 22 bases in between. This CDR3 comprises 18 residues. In germline, CDR1 is SGDLS, CDR2 YYNGEE. The CDR3 DNA sequence: TGTGCCAGCAGCACTCCCTTCACGGAAGGAGGGGCTAATGAAAAACTGTTTTTT. This sequence encodes CASSTPFTEGGANEKLFF.

The chain is built from TRBV6-6 and TRBJ2-7; D possibly corresponds to TRBD2 (7 bases). The CDR3 has 14 residues. Germline V gene data show CDR1 as MNHNY and CDR2 as SVGAGI (reference sequence). Trimming took 5 bases from V and 4 from J, leaving 15 bases between them. The CDR3 DNA is TGTGCCAGCAGTACGGCAGGGGAGGGTTACGAGCAGTACTTC. It translates to CASSTAGEGYEQYF.

V usage is TRBV28 and J usage is TRBJ2-7; D perhaps matches TRBD2 (5 bases). Germline lookup yields CDR1 MDHEN and CDR2 SYDVKM. This CDR3 has 16 amino acids. Trimming pared 2 bases from V and 6 bases from J, leaving 20 bases between. CDR3 DNA sequence: TGTGCCAGCAGTTTACTCTTTCCAGGAGGACCTGGCGAGCAGTACTTC. It encodes CASSLLFPGGPGEQYF.

V and J are TRBV28 and TRBJ2-1; 12 bases fit TRBD2. CDR1 is MDHEN, CDR2 SYDVKM, per germline. CDR3 length: 16 amino acids. After removal of 5 bases from V and 4 bases from J, the junction contained 6 bases not matched to a gene. In nucleotides, the CDR3 is TGTGCCAGCAGTCCCATGGGACTAGCGGGTTACAATGAGCAGTTCTTC. It encodes CASSPMGLAGYNEQFF.

The V call is TRBV5-5, the J call TRBJ2-7; TRBD1 matches at 9 bases. The CDR3 length is 15 residues. V was pared by 6 bases and J by 2 bases, with 9 bases of the junction left unmatched. CDR1 and CDR2 (germline): SGHKS, YYEKEE (reference sequence). DNA for the CDR3: TGTGCCAGCACCGACGGACAGGGGCGTCCCTACGAGCAGTACTTC. It is translated as CASTDGQGRPYEQYF.

The V and J genes are TRBV27 and TRBJ2-7, with D perhaps TRBD2 (5 bases). Germline-derived CDR1 and CDR2 are MNHEY and SMNVEV (reference sequence). V gave up 3 bases and J gave up 0 bases, with 12 bases separating them. The CDR3 spans 15 residues. Written as DNA, the CDR3 is TGTGCCAGCAGTTTGTTTAGCGAAAGCTCCTACGAGCAGTACTTC. It is translated as CASSLFSESSYEQYF.

The chain employs TRBV27 and TRBJ1-2; 7 positions match TRBD1. Germline CDR1 MNHEY, CDR2 SMNVEV (reference sequence). With V trimmed by 4 bases and J by 4 bases, 9 bases remained unmatched. CDR3 length equals 15 residues. This CDR3 is CASSYTGDRVYGYTF. For the CDR3, the DNA is TGTGCCAGCAGTTATACAGGGGATAGGGTCTATGGCTACACCTTC.

This rearrangement joins TRBV2 to TRBJ2-2; D ambiguous. Germline V gene lookup returns CDR1 SNHLY and CDR2 FYNNEI. This CDR3 region has 15 residues. Trimming cost V 6 bases and J 2 bases, with 13 bases left between them. This chain's CDR3 is CASRERSPNTGELFF. In DNA, the CDR3 is TGTGCCAGCAGGGAGAGGTCCCCCAACACCGGGGAGCTGTTTTTT. The full variable domain, its missing parts supplied by reference TRBV2 and TRBJ2-2, is EPEVTQTPSHQVTQMGQEVILRCVPISNHLYFYWYRQILGQKVEFLVSFYNNEISEKSEIFDDQFSVERPDGSNFTLKIRSTKLEDSAMYFCASRERSPNTGELFFGEGSRLTVL.

This clone was counted only a few times. The V call is TRBV14, the J call TRBJ1-1, with D possibly matching TRBD1 (6 bases). Germline CDR1 reads SGHDN; CDR2 reads FVKESK. The CDR3 contains 14 residues. With 3 bases removed from V and 3 bases from J, the gap between germline ends came to 11 bases. The CDR3 reads CASSQGGADTEAFF. As DNA, the CDR3 is TGTGCCAGCAGCCAGGGGGGGGCGGACACTGAAGCTTTCTTT. Based on the CDR3 plus reference TRBV14 and TRBJ1-1, the full variable domain is EAGVTQFPSHSVIEKGQTVTLRCDPISGHDNLYWYRRVMGKEIKFLLHFVKESKQDESGMPNNRFLAERTGGTYSTLKVQPAELEDSGVYFCASSQGGADTEAFFGQGTRLTVV.

The rearrangement uses TRBV19 and TRBJ1-1; weak D call: TRBD1 (6 bases). The CDR3 sequence is 14 residues long. Trimming shortened V by 4 bases and J by 5 bases, and 14 bases separated the two germline ends. CDR1 and CDR2 (germline): LNHDA, SQIVND (reference sequence). The CDR3 spells CASSTWGPGTEAFF. The CDR3 DNA reads TGTGCCAGTAGTACTTGGGGGCCGGGAACTGAAGCTTTCTTT.

The V gene is TRBV4-2, the J gene TRBJ2-5, with D perhaps TRBD1 (5 bases). Per the germline V gene, CDR1 is LGHNA and CDR2 is YNFKEQ. This CDR3 region has 16 residues. V was cut by 0 bases and J by 1 base, with 12 bases left in between. CDR3 residues: CASSQEVQGAQETQYF. Written as DNA, the CDR3 is TGTGCCAGCAGCCAAGAGGTGCAGGGCGCCCAAGAGACCCAGTACTTC.

The gene calls are TRBV7-3 and TRBJ2-3; possible D gene TRBD1, 6 bases. Trimming removed 5 bases at V and 2 bases at J, with 14 bases between. This CDR3 is 15 amino acids long. In germline, CDR1 is SGHTA, CDR2 FQGTGA. CDR3 bases: TGTGCCAGCAGCCGGACGCAGGGGTCCACAGATACGCAGTATTTT. This sequence encodes CASSRTQGSTDTQYF.